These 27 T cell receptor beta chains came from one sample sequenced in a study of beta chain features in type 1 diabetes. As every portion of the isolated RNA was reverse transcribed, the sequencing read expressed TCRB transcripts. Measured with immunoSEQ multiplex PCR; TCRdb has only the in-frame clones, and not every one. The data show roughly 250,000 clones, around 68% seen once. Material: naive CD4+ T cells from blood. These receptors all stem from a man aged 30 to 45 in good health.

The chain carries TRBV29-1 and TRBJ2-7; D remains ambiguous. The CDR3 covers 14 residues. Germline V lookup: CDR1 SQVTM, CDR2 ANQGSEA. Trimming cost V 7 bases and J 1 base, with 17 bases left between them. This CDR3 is CSALGGISSYEQYF. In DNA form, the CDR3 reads TGCAGCGCTTTAGGTGGCATTTCTTCCTACGAGCAGTACTTC.

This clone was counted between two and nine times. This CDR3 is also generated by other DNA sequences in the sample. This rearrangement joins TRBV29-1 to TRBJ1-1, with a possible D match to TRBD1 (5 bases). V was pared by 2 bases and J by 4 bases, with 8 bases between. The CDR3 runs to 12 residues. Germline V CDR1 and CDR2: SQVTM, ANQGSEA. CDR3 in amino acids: CSVEQGGTEAFF. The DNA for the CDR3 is TGCAGCGTTGAACAGGGTGGCACTGAAGCTTTCTTT.

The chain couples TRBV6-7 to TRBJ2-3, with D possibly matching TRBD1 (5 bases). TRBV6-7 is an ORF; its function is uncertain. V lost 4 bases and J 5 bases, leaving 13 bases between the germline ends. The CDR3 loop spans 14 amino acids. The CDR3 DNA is TGTGCCAGCAGTTTTACCAGGGTGGAAGATACGCAGTATTTT. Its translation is CASSFTRVEDTQYF.

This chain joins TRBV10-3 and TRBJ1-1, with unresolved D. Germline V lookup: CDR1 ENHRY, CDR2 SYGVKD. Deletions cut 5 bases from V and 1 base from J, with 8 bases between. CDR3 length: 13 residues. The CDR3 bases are TGTGCCATCAGTATGGCGGGGAACACTGAAGCTTTCTTT. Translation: CAISMAGNTEAFF.

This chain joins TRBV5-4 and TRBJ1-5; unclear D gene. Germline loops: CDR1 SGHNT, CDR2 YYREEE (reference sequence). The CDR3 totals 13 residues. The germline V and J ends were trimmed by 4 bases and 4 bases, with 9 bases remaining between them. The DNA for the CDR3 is TGTGCCAGCAGCCACAGCAAAAATCAGCCCCAGCATTTT. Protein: CASSHSKNQPQHF.

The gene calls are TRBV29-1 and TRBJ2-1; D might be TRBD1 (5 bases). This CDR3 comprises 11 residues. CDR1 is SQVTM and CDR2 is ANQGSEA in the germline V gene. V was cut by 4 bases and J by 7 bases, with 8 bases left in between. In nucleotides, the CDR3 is TGCAGCGTTGCCAGGGCGAATGAGCAGTTCTTC. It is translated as CSVARANEQFF.

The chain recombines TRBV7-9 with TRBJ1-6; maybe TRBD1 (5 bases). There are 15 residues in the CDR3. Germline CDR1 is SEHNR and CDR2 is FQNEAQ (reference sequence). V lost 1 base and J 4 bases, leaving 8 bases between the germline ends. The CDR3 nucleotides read TGTGCCAGCAGCTTAGATAGGGGATATAATTCACCCCTCCACTTT. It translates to CASSLDRGYNSPLHF.

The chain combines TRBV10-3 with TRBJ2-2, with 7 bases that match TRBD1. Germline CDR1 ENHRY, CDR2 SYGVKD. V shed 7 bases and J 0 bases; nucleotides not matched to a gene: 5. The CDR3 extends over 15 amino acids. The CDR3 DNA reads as TGTGCCATCAATAGGCAGGGGGCGAACACCGGGGAGCTGTTTTTT. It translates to CAINRQGANTGELFF.

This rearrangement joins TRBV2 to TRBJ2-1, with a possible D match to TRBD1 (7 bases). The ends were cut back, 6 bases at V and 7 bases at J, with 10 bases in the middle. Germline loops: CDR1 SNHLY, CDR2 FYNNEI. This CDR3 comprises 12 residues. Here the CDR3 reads CASRSGGNEQFF. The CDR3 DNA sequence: TGTGCCAGCAGATCAGGGGGGAATGAGCAGTTCTTC.

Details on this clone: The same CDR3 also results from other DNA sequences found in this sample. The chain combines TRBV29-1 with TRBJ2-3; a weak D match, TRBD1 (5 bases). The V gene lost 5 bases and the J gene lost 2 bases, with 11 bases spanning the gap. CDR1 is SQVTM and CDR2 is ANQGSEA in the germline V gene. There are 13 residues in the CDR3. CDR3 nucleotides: TGCAGCGTTAGGGGTCAGTACACAGATACGCAGTATTTT. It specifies CSVRGQYTDTQYF.

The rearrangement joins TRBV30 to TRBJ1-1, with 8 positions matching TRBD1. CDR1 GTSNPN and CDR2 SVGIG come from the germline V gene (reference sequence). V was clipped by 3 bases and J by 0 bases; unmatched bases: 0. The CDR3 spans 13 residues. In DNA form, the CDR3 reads TGTGCCTGGAGGACAGGGGTGAACACTGAAGCTTTCTTT. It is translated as CAWRTGVNTEAFF.

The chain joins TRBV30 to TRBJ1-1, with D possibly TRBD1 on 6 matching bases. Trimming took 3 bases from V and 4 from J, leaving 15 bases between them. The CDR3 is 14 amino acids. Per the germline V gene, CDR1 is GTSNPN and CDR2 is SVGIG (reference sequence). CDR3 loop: CAWRAQGLGTEAFF. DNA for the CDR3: TGTGCCTGGAGGGCACAGGGTTTGGGCACTGAAGCTTTCTTT.

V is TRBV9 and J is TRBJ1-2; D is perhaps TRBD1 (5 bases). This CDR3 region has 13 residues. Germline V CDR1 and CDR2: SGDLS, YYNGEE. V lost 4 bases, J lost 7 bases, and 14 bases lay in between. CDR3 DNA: TGTGCCAGCAGCACCGTCCCGGGGGGTGGCTACACCTTC. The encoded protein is CASSTVPGGGYTF.

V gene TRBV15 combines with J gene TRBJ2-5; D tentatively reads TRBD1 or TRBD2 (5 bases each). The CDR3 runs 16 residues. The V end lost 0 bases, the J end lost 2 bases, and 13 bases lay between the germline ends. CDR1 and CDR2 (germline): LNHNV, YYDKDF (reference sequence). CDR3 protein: CATSRDRGRSQETQYF. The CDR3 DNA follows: TGTGCCACCAGCAGAGATCGGGGACGGTCTCAAGAGACCCAGTACTTC.

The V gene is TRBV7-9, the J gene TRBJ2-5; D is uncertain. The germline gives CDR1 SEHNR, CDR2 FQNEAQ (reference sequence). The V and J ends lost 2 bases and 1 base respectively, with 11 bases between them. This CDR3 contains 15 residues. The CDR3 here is CASSLMTVPQETQYF. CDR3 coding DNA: TGTGCCAGCAGCTTAATGACTGTACCCCAAGAGACCCAGTACTTC.

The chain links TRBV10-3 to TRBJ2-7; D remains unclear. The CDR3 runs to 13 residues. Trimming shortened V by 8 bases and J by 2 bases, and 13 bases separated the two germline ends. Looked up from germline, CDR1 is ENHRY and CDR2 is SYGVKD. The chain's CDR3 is CAIRGPQAYEQYF. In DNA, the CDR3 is TGTGCCATCCGTGGCCCCCAAGCCTACGAGCAGTACTTC.

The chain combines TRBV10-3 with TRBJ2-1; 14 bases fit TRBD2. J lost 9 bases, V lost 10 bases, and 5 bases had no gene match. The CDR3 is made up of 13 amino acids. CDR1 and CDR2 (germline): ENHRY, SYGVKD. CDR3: CATRLAGGPEQFF. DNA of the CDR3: TGTGCCACCCGACTAGCGGGAGGGCCTGAGCAGTTCTTC.

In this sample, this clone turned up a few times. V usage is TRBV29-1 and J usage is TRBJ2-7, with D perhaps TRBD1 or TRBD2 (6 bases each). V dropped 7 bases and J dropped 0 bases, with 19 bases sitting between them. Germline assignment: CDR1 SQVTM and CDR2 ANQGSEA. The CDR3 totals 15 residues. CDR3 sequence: CSATPGGGSSYEQYF. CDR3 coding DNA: TGCAGCGCAACCCCCGGAGGGGGGAGCTCCTACGAGCAGTACTTC.

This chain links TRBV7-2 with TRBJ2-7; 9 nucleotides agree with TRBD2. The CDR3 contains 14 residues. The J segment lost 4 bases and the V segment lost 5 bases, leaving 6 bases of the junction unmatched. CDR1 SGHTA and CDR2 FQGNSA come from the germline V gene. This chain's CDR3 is CASSPDSGRYEQYF. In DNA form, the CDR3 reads TGTGCCAGCAGCCCGGACAGCGGGAGGTACGAGCAGTACTTC.

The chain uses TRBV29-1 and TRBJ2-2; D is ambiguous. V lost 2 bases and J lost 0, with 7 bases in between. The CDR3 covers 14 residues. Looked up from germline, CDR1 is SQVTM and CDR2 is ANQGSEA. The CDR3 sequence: CSVEPSPNTGELFF. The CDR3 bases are TGCAGCGTTGAACCCAGTCCGAACACCGGGGAGCTGTTTTTT.

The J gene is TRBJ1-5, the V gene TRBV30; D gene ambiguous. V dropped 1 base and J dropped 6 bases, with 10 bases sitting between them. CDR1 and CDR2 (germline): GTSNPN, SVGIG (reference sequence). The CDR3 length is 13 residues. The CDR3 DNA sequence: TGTGCCTGGAGTGGTGGGGTTAGTCAGCCCCAGCATTTT. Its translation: CAWSGGVSQPQHF.

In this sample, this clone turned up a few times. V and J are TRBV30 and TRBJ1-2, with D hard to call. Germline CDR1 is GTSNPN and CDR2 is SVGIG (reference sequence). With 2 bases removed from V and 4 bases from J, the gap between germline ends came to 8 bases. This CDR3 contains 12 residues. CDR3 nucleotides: TGTGCCTGGAGTCCTCGGGCCTATGGCTACACCTTC. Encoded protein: CAWSPRAYGYTF.

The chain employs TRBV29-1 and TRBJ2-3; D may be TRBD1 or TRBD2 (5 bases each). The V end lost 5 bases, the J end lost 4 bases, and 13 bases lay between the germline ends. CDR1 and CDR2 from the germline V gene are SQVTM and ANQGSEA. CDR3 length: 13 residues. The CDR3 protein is CSVTILGADTQYF. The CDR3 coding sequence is TGCAGCGTTACCATACTAGGGGCAGATACGCAGTATTTT.

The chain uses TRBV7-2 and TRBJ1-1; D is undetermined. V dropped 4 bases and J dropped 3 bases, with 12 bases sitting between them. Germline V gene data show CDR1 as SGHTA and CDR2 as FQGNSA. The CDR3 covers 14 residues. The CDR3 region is CASSWQAPYTEAFF. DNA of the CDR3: TGTGCCAGCAGCTGGCAGGCCCCGTACACTGAAGCTTTCTTT. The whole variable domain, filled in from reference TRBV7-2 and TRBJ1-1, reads GAGVSQSPSNKVTEKGKDVELRCDPISGHTALYWYRQSLGQGLEFLIYFQGNSAPDKSGLPSDRFSAERTGGSVSTLTIQRTQQEDSAVYLCASSWQAPYTEAFFGQGTRLTVV.

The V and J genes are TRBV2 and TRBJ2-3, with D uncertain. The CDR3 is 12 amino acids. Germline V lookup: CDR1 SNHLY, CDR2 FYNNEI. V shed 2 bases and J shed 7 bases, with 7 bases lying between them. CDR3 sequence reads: CASSERWNTQYF. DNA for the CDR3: TGTGCCAGCAGTGAAAGGTGGAATACGCAGTATTTT.

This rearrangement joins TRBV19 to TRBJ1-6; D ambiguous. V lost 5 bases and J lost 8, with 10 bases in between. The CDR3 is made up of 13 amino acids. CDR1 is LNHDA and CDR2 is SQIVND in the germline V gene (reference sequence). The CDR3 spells CASSGGRDSPLHF. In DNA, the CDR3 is TGTGCCAGTAGTGGAGGGAGGGATTCACCCCTCCACTTT.

CDR3 sequence: CASSQRQRGYYEQYF. Here the CDR3 DNA reads TGCGCCAGCAGTCAAAGACAGCGGGGTTACTACGAGCAGTACTTC. The chain employs TRBV23-1 and TRBJ2-7; 7 positions match TRBD2. TRBV23-1 carries the ORF label, with uncertain function. CDR3 length: 15 residues. V shed 2 bases and J 3 bases; nucleotides not matched to a gene: 7.